This T cell receptor beta chain was sequenced during a study of CD8+ T cells in alopecia areata. Overall study: Treated patients swallowed 5 to 10 mg of oral tofacitinib twice daily. Treatment with tofacitinib (6 to 18 months) was followed by 6 months off drug.

Overall study results and limits: Among the cells sequenced in scalp samples are also the resident alphabeta T cells of normal skin.

This clone was counted between two and nine times. What it binds is unknown. Investigators isolated RNA and reverse transcribed it into cDNA to act as the sequencing template. Using immunoSEQ multiplex PCR, the repertoire was profiled, and TCRdb retains in-frame clones only, with some absent. The sample yields 150,000 to 200,000 clones, approximately 50% seen once. Indicated treatment: oral pan-JAK inhibitor, 5-10 mg twice daily. The clonotype was recovered from a human donor with alopecia areata. The specimen comprised CD8+ T cells sorted from blood, sampled at roughly week 52, from a patient treated with tofacitinib.

The CDR3 sequence is CASSLAASGGEQYF. CDR3 sequence (DNA): TGTGCCAGCAGCTTAGCTGCTAGCGGGGGCGAGCAGTACTTC. The V and J genes are TRBV7-9 and TRBJ2-7, with 10 bases identical to TRBD2. This CDR3 has 14 residues. Unmatched junction bases numbered 2, after V lost 0 bases and J lost 6 bases. CDR1 is SEHNR, CDR2 FQNEAQ, per germline (reference sequence).